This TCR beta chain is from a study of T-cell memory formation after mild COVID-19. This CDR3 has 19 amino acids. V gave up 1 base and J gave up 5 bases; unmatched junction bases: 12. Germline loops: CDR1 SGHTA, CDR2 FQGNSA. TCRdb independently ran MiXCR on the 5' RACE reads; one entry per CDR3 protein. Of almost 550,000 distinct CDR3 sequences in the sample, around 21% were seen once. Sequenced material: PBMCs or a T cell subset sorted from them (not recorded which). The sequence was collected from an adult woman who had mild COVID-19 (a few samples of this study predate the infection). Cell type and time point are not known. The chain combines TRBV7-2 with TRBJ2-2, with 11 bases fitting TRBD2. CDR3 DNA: TGTGCCAGCAGCTTAGATTTTAGCGGGAGGGCCGGTATAACCGGGGAGCTGTTTTTT. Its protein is CASSLDFSGRAGITGELFF.